This T cell receptor beta chain was obtained from a study of shared clonotypes between healthy human individuals. General study findings and limits: Naive subsets tended to show greater estimated richness than memory subsets.

Points on this clone: Antigen unknown. Other DNA sequences in this sample translate to the same CDR3.

Assay: immunoSEQ multiplex PCR; the TCRdb copy retains only in-frame clones and omits some. The sample consists of around 620,000 clones, roughly 95% of them appearing once. Naive CD8 cells comprised CD45RO-negative, CCR7-positively selected cells, excluding terminally differentiated effector memory CD45RA+ cells. Looked up from germline, CDR1 is SGHNT and CDR2 is YYREEE (reference sequence). The CDR3 extends over 12 amino acids. The ends were cut back, 0 bases at V and 4 bases at J, with 5 bases in the middle. The source is a woman aged 25 to 39 in good health. Sequencing used naive CD8+ T cells sorted from blood. This chain uses TRBV5-4 with TRBJ2-7; D gene ambiguous. The CDR3: CASSLEAYEQYF. The DNA for the CDR3 is TGTGCCAGCAGCTTGGAGGCTTACGAGCAGTACTTC. The complete variable domain, with remaining parts taken from reference TRBV5-4 and TRBJ2-7, reads ETGVTQSPTHLIKTRGQQVTLRCSSQSGHNTVSWYQQALGQGPQFIFQYYREEENGRGNFPPRFSGLQFPNYSSELNVNALELDDSALYLCASSLEAYEQYFGPGTRLTVT.